This T cell receptor (beta chain) was sequenced for a study of metastatic and nonmetastatic thyroid tumors. Study-level information: Malignant and benign thyroid patients had repertoires compared in peripheral blood and tumor or nodule tissue.

Study-wide points: A significant increase in TCR beta diversity was reportedly seen in malignant thyroid tumors relative to benign nodules, in blood and tumor.

This clone appeared once. Its specificity is unknown. V was pared by 1 base and J by 4 bases, with 12 bases between. The CDR3 runs 15 residues. CDR1 and CDR2 (germline): SGHDT, YYEEEE. There were no patients who had received any treatment before thyroid surgery. In the original analysis: Variation in CDR3 across clinicopathological groups served as the basis for constructing a distant-metastasis classifier in papillary thyroid cancer. TCRdb re-analyzed the PCR reads through MiXCR. TCRdb's processing, not the authors', yielded these V and J calls. The profile covers several thousand clones, with roughly 33% appearing a single time and around 48% taken by the ten largest.

This sequence was found in a male donor with papillary thyroid cancer or a benign thyroid nodule (not recorded which). Some clones in this sample may be carry-over from other donors' samples. Sequencing input: adjacent normal tissue. The chain links TRBV5-6 to TRBJ2-1; D possibly matches TRBD1 or TRBD2 (5 bases each). CDR3 sequence: CASSLWDVPYNEQFF. CDR3 nucleotide sequence: TGTGCCAGCAGCTTGTGGGACGTACCATACAATGAGCAGTTCTTC.